This T cell receptor beta chain is from a study of blood T cells in healthy people across ages. Findings of the study overall: Diversity figures derived from one million T cells were judged to underestimate the true value. There was a strong correlation between TCR beta diversity and naive T cell percentage. PBMCs that were unsorted prevented a conclusive naive versus antigen-experienced comparison.

A J-beta primer mix and a sample-barcoded 5' primer were used in a second PCR of about 7 to 12 cycles. MiXCR was run by TCRdb on the 5' RACE reads, yielding one entry per CDR3 protein. The sample shows about a million distinct CDR3 sequences, 51% of them seen only once. On this clonotype itself: What it binds is not known.

This CDR3 has 18 residues. Each donor was a healthy Caucasian individual from Russia, aged about 6 to 95. This chain links TRBV21-1 with TRBJ2-7; the table's TRBD1 call for D was not verified on the DNA. TRBV21-1 is flagged as a pseudogene. Material: blood. The TCR originated in a woman aged 55-69 years in good health. This chain's CDR3 is CASSKSPGQFAGEYEQYF. In nucleotides, the CDR3 is TGTGCCAGCAGCAAGAGTCCGGGACAGTTTGCGGGGGAATACGAGCAGTACTTC.